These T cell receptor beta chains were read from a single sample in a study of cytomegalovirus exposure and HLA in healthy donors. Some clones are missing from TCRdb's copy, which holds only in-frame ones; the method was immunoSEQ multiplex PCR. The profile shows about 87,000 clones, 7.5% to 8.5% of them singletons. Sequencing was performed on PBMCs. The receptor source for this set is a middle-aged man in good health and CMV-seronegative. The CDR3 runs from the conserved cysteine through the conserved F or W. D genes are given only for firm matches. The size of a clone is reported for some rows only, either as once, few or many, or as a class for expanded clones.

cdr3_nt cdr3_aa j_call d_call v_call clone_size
TGCAGCGTCGGCCAAGGACAGCTTGTGTATGGCTACACCTTC CSVGQGQLVYGYTF TRBJ1-2 NA TRBV29-1 NA
TGTGCCTGGAGTCCGACGGGACTAGGCACAGATACGCAGTATTTT CAWSPTGLGTDTQYF TRBJ2-3 TRBD2 TRBV30 NA
TGTGCCAGCAGTCCCCCTCAACTAGCAGATACGCAGTATTTT CASSPPQLADTQYF TRBJ2-3 NA TRBV6-6 NA
TGCGCCAGCAGTCTCGGGACAGGGGGCTCGAATTCACCCCTCCACTTT CASSLGTGGSNSPLHF TRBJ1-6 TRBD1 TRBV5-1 few
TGTGCCAGCAGACGTAGGGGGACAGGGGAAGACAATGAGCAGTTCTTC CASRRRGTGEDNEQFF TRBJ2-1 TRBD1 TRBV7-8 NA
TGCGCCAGCACTAGAGATAGCAATCAGCCCCAGCATTTT CASTRDSNQPQHF TRBJ1-5 NA TRBV10-2 NA
TGTGCCAGCAGTGAGGAGGGGATTGGCACCGGGGAGCTGTTTTTT CASSEEGIGTGELFF TRBJ2-2 NA TRBV2 NA
TGTGCCAGCACCGAACAGGACTACGAGCAGTACTTC CASTEQDYEQYF TRBJ2-7 NA TRBV2 few
TGCGCCAGCAGTGATCACAGAAGGAGCAATCAGCCCCAGCATTTT CASSDHRRSNQPQHF TRBJ1-5 NA TRBV10-1 NA
TGTGCCAGCAGTTTTAGGGACAGCTACGAGCAGTACTTC CASSFRDSYEQYF TRBJ2-7 TRBD1 TRBV27 NA
TGTGCCAGCTCAATCCAAGACAGGGGCAGCTACGAGCAGTACTTC CASSIQDRGSYEQYF TRBJ2-7 TRBD1 TRBV18 few
TGTGCCAGCAGCGGGGGGGCTAGCGGTGAAGCCTACGAGCAGTACTTC CASSGGASGEAYEQYF TRBJ2-7 NA TRBV9 NA
TGTGCCAGCAGTGTTAGTCAGGCCGTCTATGGCTACACCTTC CASSVSQAVYGYTF TRBJ1-2 NA TRBV2 NA
TGTGCCAGCAGTACGGGGGGTTACACCGGGGAGCTGTTTTTT CASSTGGYTGELFF TRBJ2-2 TRBD2 TRBV7-2 NA
TGTGCCAGCACCAATCCGGGACAAGAAGCTTTCTTT CASTNPGQEAFF TRBJ1-1 NA TRBV6-5 NA
TGTGCCAGCAGTGACACAGACAATCAGCCCCAGCATTTT CASSDTDNQPQHF TRBJ1-5 NA TRBV6-1 few
TGTGCCAGCAGAGGTAGGACAGGGTCACACAATGAGCAGTTCTTC CASRGRTGSHNEQFF TRBJ2-1 TRBD1 TRBV11-2 NA
TGTGCCAGCAGCGCTGGCGGGGGGATTAGCGCAGATACGCAGTATTTT CASSAGGGISADTQYF TRBJ2-3 TRBD2 TRBV5-4 NA
TGTGCCAGCAGCTCCCGTGGGTCAGGCGAGCAGTACTTC CASSSRGSGEQYF TRBJ2-7 NA TRBV7-2 NA
TGTGCCAGCAGCCCTCAAGCGGCTGGGGCCAACGTCCTGACTTTC CASSPQAAGANVLTF TRBJ2-6 NA TRBV7-2 few
TGCGCCAGCAGCTCATCTAGCGGCTCCTACGAGCAGTACTTC CASSSSSGSYEQYF TRBJ2-7 TRBD2 TRBV5-1 NA
TGCAGCGTCGGGAGGGGACTAGCGGGGAGACAAGAGACCCAGTACTTC CSVGRGLAGRQETQYF TRBJ2-5 TRBD2 TRBV29-1 few
TGTGCCAGCACCCGGGGGAATAGCAATCAGCCCCAGCATTTT CASTRGNSNQPQHF TRBJ1-5 NA TRBV2 few
TGCGCCAGCAGCTTGACGACTGGATCACCCCTCCACTTT CASSLTTGSPLHF TRBJ1-6 NA TRBV5-1 NA
TGTGCCAGCAGCTCTCGAGGACTAGGTCTCAATGAGCAGTTCTTC CASSSRGLGLNEQFF TRBJ2-1 TRBD2 TRBV7-2 NA
TGTGCCAGCAGCCTGGGACAGTATGGCTACACCTTC CASSLGQYGYTF TRBJ1-2 TRBD1 TRBV28 few
TGTGCCAGCAGCCGAGGGACAGACACAGATACGCAGTATTTT CASSRGTDTDTQYF TRBJ2-3 TRBD1 TRBV4-2 few
TGTGCCCGCAGCGTAGGGGGGGATGCGGAGACCCAGTACTTC CARSVGGDAETQYF TRBJ2-5 NA TRBV9 few
TGTGCCAGCAGCGTAGGGGACAGGCGGAATGAAAAACTGTTTTTT CASSVGDRRNEKLFF TRBJ1-4 TRBD1 TRBV9 few
TGTGCCAGCAGCCTGGGGGGAGATCCAGATACGCAGTATTTT CASSLGGDPDTQYF TRBJ2-3 NA TRBV7-9 few
TGTGCCAGCAGCGAGGACCCGGGGAACTATGGCTACACCTTC CASSEDPGNYGYTF TRBJ1-2 NA TRBV5-4 NA
TGTGCCAGCAGCGTAGCGGGGACTAGTTCGCCAGCGGGCACAGATACGCAGTATTTT CASSVAGTSSPAGTDTQYF TRBJ2-3 TRBD2 TRBV9 few
TGCGCCAGCAGCTTAGGGACAGGGGGTGATCAGCCCCAGCATTTT CASSLGTGGDQPQHF TRBJ1-5 TRBD1 TRBV5-1 few
TGTGCCAGCAGCCGGGTGCCAACTAGTAACAATGAGCAGTTCTTC CASSRVPTSNNEQFF TRBJ2-1 NA TRBV7-2 few
TGTGCCAGCATCCTAGTGGCTGGGGGGAACTCACCCCTCCACTTT CASILVAGGNSPLHF TRBJ1-6 NA TRBV6-6 few
TGTGCCTGGACCCGGGACAGGGGGCTGTATGGCTACACCTTC CAWTRDRGLYGYTF TRBJ1-2 TRBD1 TRBV30 few
TGTGCCAGTGCGCAGGGACAGGGTGGAGAAAAACTGTTTTTT CASAQGQGGEKLFF TRBJ1-4 TRBD1 TRBV19 NA
TGTGCCAGCAGCGGAGGAGGAAATAGCAATCAGCCCCAGCATTTT CASSGGGNSNQPQHF TRBJ1-5 NA TRBV9 NA
TGTGCCAGCAGTTACCTAGCGGGATACAATGAGCAGTTCTTC CASSYLAGYNEQFF TRBJ2-1 TRBD2 TRBV6-6 NA
TGCAGTGCTAGACCTCAAGAGGCCCAGTACTTC CSARPQEAQYF TRBJ2-5 NA TRBV20-1 few
TGCGCCAGCAGACCAGACAGGACGAACACTGAAGCTTTCTTT CASRPDRTNTEAFF TRBJ1-1 NA TRBV10-1 NA
TGTGCCAGCAGCGTAGGGGGTAGCGGGGGAGAGACCCAGTACTTC CASSVGGSGGETQYF TRBJ2-5 TRBD2 TRBV9 few
TGTGCCAGCAGTGAACAGAAGCAGTTCTTC CASSEQKQFF TRBJ2-1 NA TRBV2 few
TGCAGCGTTGGGCGGGACTCGAGCTCCTACGAGCAGTACTTC CSVGRDSSSYEQYF TRBJ2-7 NA TRBV29-1 NA
TGTGCCAGCAGTCCGAGGGGGCGAGGCACTGAAGCTTTCTTT CASSPRGRGTEAFF TRBJ1-1 TRBD1 TRBV6-5 NA
TGCGCCAGCAGCCGAACCCCGGGACAGGGGAACTATGGCTACACCTTC CASSRTPGQGNYGYTF TRBJ1-2 TRBD1 TRBV4-1 NA
TGTGCCAGCAGCTCCGGACAGGGGGCCTTCTATGGCTACACCTTC CASSSGQGAFYGYTF TRBJ1-2 TRBD1 TRBV7-6 few
TGCGCCAGCAGCCAACCCGTTAGTCTTCGCGCTTCTATTCCAGATACGCAGTATTTT CASSQPVSLRASIPDTQYF TRBJ2-3 NA TRBV4-1 few
TGTGCCAGCAGCTATCCGGGGGATGGGGCCAACGTCCTGACTTTC CASSYPGDGANVLTF TRBJ2-6 NA TRBV5-8 NA
TGTGCCAGCAGCCAAGATCTAGCGGCTGGCACAGATACGCAGTATTTT CASSQDLAAGTDTQYF TRBJ2-3 TRBD2 TRBV14 NA
TGTGCCAGCAGCCAGCTGGACAGTACTGAGACACCCCTCCACTTT CASSQLDSTETPLHF TRBJ1-6 NA TRBV14 few
TGCAGCGTTGAAGCCGGGAACACCTACGAGCAGTACTTC CSVEAGNTYEQYF TRBJ2-7 NA TRBV29-1 few
TGTGCCAGCAGTTCCCCCCGGACTAGCTTCGAGCAGTACTTC CASSSPRTSFEQYF TRBJ2-7 TRBD2 TRBV6-5 few
TGCGCCAGCAGCCTATCGGGGGATTCACCCCTCCACTTT CASSLSGDSPLHF TRBJ1-6 NA TRBV4-3 NA
TGTGCCAGCAGCCTACCAGGGGGAGCGAATACGCAGTATTTT CASSLPGGANTQYF TRBJ2-3 TRBD1 TRBV7-2 NA
TGTGCCAGCAGTTACTCTCCAGGGGGCAACACTGAAGCTTTCTTT CASSYSPGGNTEAFF TRBJ1-1 TRBD1 TRBV6-5 few
TGTGCCAGCTATGAGGTAGCCAAAAACATTCAGTACTTC CASYEVAKNIQYF TRBJ2-4 NA TRBV28 NA
TGCGCCAGCAGCACGGCCGTACTAGCGGGGGCCTACAATGAGCAGTTCTTC CASSTAVLAGAYNEQFF TRBJ2-1 TRBD2 TRBV5-1 NA
TGTGCCAGCAGACGTGAAGGACAGGGGCATCAGCCCCAGCATTTT CASRREGQGHQPQHF TRBJ1-5 TRBD1 TRBV6-6 few
TGCGCCAGCAGCTTGGGCGAGCGGCGCACAGATACGCAGTATTTT CASSLGERRTDTQYF TRBJ2-3 NA TRBV5-1 NA